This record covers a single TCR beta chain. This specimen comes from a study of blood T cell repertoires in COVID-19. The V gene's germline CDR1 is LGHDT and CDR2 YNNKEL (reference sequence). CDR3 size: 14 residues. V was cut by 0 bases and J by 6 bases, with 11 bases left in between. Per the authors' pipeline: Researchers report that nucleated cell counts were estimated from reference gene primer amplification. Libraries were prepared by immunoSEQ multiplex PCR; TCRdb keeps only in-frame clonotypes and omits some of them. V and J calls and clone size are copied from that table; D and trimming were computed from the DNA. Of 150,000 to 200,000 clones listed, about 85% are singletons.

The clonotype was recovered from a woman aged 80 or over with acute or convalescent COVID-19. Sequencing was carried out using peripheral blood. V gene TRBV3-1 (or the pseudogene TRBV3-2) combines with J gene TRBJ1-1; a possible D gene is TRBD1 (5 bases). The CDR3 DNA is TGTGCCAGCAGCCAAGAGCCAGGGATCCCTGAAGCTTTCTTT. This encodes CASSQEPGIPEAFF.